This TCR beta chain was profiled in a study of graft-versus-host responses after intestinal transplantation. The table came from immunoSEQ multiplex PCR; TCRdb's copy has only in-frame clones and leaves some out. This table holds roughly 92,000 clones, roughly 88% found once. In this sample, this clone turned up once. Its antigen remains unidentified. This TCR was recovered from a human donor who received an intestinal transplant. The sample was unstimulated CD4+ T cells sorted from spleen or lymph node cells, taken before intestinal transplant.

CDR3 bases: TGTGCCAGCACAACAGAACCGACCGTAGGGGGGACCCAGTACTTC. Its protein is CASTTEPTVGGTQYF. The chain couples TRBV6-1 to TRBJ2-5, with a weak D call TRBD1 (6 bases). The CDR3 runs to 15 residues. With 7 bases removed from V and 7 bases from J, the gap between germline ends came to 22 bases. From germline, CDR1 is MNHNS and CDR2 SASEGT.